What follows is one T cell receptor beta chain and its context. The antigen it binds to is not known. Nothing much larger sits one base from this clone, and base qualities are not available. The roughly 39 donors, aged 6 to 90 years, were systemically healthy Caucasian individuals from Russia. About 10 milliliters of peripheral blood were collected from each donor into EDTA-treated Vacutainer tubes. Ficoll-Paque density-gradient centrifugation was used to isolate PBMCs, with at least 7 million per sample. Trizol reagent was used to extract total RNA from PBMCs, with at least 5 micrograms per sample. For every donor, an aliquot of PBMCs went through flow cytometry to measure the percentages of naive CD45RAhigh/CD27high T cells. Inclusive of the bounding cysteine and phenylalanine, the CDR3 is 10 residues long. Only CDR3 DNA remains: 30 bases, in frame from the first base. The V and J ends are trimmed by 3 bases and 7 bases, leaving 3 bases between them. In the germline V gene, CDR1 corresponds to MRHNA and CDR2 to SNTAGT.

This sample was taken from a study of blood T cells in healthy people across ages (dated by TCRdb to the mid-2010s). About the full investigation: Template switching captured roughly one uniquely barcoded TCR beta cDNA molecule per two T cells in model experiments. Age-related changes in TCR beta repertoire diversity were measured in the study by deep sequencing normalized with unique cDNA molecular identifiers. The donors were split into four age groups: young (average 16 years), middle-aged (around 40), aged (over 55) and long-lived (more than 80). To avoid experimental bias, donors of different ages were spread randomly across the sequencing lanes. For two donors (one aged 18 to 30 and one aged 80 or older), the study analyzed two additional independent replicas of 1 million unique cDNA reads from the same blood draw.

The library was generated by 5' RACE. TCRdb records Illumina HiSeq 2500 as the sequencer. A second about 7 to 12 cycle PCR used a sample-barcoded 5' primer and a J-beta primer mix. A unique molecular identifier was introduced onto each TCR beta cDNA molecule by a template-switch 5' adaptor carrying 12 random nucleotides. Each sample yielded at least 3 million CDR3-containing paired-end reads. First-strand cDNA was synthesized from all RNA with the Mint cDNA synthesis kit, primed by a TRBC-specific oligonucleotide. All cDNA was treated with uracil-DNA glycosylase and then went through a first 18-cycle PCR with the universal primers M1SS and BC2_uni_R. The authors' analysis ran thus. For normalization, 1 million high-quality reads, each with a distinct molecular identifier, were randomly selected from each sample. Reads sharing molecular identifiers were discarded rather than binned into consensus sequences. MiTCR, with a Q25 quality threshold and the strictest error-elimination algorithm, was used for CDR3 identification, clonotype clustering and error correction. A nonparametric unseen species model with Euler transformation was used to estimate a lower bound on total TCR beta diversity. TCRdb reprocessing: public reads trimmed at Q25 with fastp, clones called with MiXCR, in-frame beta chains kept. Entries are consolidated by CDR3 protein sequence, retaining the most common genes and DNA. The V and J calls shown here were made by TCRdb, not taken from the authors' results. The sample includes fewer than 900,000 distinct CDR3 sequences, with approximately 43% observed a single time. Clones ranked in the top ten supply 20% to 25% of the sample.

Overall study results and their limits: Because the CMV infection status of the donors was unknown, age-related changes in expanded clonotypes may potentially have been confounded. There was a strong correlation between observed TCR beta diversity and the percentage of naive T cells measured by flow cytometry. As age increased, observed TCR beta diversity per million T cells dropped in a roughly linear way, and a significant reduction was already evident by age roughly 40. Bulk unsorted PBMC profiling prevented conclusive comparison of naive and antigen-experienced compartments. The long-lived group showed more naive CD4+ T cells, fewer expanded clones and increased TCR diversity than the aged group, suggesting age selection. Estimates of total diversity from one million sequenced T cells were regarded as lower bounds and underestimates.

The receptor's source is a woman aged 60 to 75 in good health. The V and J genes are TRBV6-4 and TRBJ1-1, with no D gene named confidently. Material: blood. The encoded CDR3 is CASSESEAFF. At the DNA level, the sequence is TGTGCCAGCAGTGAAAGTGAAGCTTTCTTT.